This T cell receptor beta chain stems from a study of T-cell reconstitution after alpha-beta-depleted transplantation in children. Study observations and caveats: Newly produced T cells mostly accounted for T-cell counts and diversity one year post-transplant. TCRbeta diversity was high at day 60 in some patients (a result of surviving recipient T cells and thymic progenitors).

As to this clonotype: The target antigen is unknown.

Preparation of the TCRbeta library used unique molecular identifiers. Via MiXCR, TCRdb re-called the PCR reads, giving one row per CDR3 protein. The table shows about 240,000 distinct CDR3 sequences, with over 20% occurring only once. CDR3 length equals 11 residues. The V end lost 3 bases, the J end lost 4 bases, and 3 bases lay between the germline ends. The germline CDR1 and CDR2 sequences are SQVTM and ANQGSEA. The sequence derives from a girl under 10 years old with Fanconi anemia, due to receive a stem cell transplant. The sample in question was PBMCs, obtained before TCRalphabeta/CD19-depleted stem cell transplant. The J gene is TRBJ2-2, the V gene TRBV29-1; no definite D call. As DNA, the CDR3 is TGCAGCGTTGAGGGCACCGGGGAGCTGTTTTTT. It is translated as CSVEGTGELFF.